This T cell receptor (beta chain) derives from a study of T-cell reconstitution after alpha-beta-depleted transplantation in children. Points from the study as a whole: Day-60 TCRbeta diversity that was high in some patients was derived from surviving recipient T cells and thymic progenitors. One year after transplant, T-cell counts and diversity came mostly from newly produced T cells. There were reportedly several hundred expanded graft clones from which alpha-beta T cells came about two months after transplant.

CDR1 and CDR2 from the germline V gene are LNHDA and SQIVND (reference sequence). Trimming cost V 5 bases and J 3 bases; bases outside gene matches: 10. The CDR3 is 15 residues long. The TCRbeta library was prepared with unique molecular identifiers. In TCRdb, the PCR reads were re-called with MiXCR into one record per CDR3 protein. The table has 400,000 to 550,000 distinct CDR3 sequences, roughly a tenth seen once. This clonotype was detected many times. Its target is unknown. The sequence was collected from a child aged 2 to 10 with inherited bone marrow failure, due to receive a stem cell transplant. The input for sequencing was PBMCs, taken before TCRalphabeta/CD19-depleted stem cell transplant. The V gene is TRBV19, the J gene TRBJ2-7; 7 bases fit TRBD1. CDR3 nucleotide sequence: TGTGCCAGTAGTTCGGGACAGTCTTTTAACTACGAGCAGTACTTC. It encodes CASSSGQSFNYEQYF.